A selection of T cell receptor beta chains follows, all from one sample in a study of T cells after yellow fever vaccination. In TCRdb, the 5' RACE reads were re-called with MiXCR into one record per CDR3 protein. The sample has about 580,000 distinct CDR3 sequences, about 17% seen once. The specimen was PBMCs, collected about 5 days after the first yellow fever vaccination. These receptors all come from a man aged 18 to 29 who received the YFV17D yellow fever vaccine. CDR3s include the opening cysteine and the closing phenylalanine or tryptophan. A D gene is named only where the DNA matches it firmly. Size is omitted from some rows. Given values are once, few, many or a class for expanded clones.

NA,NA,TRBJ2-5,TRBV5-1,TGCGCCAGCAGCACAGGTTCAGCGGGCCAAGAGACCCAGTACTTC,CASSTGSAGQETQYF
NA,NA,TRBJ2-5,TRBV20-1,TGCAGTGCTAGAGCCCCGCCCCCGGACCAGTACTTC,CSARAPPPDQYF
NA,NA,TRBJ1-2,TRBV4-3,TGCGCCAGCAGCCAGCCTCAGGGCTATGGCTACACCTTC,CASSQPQGYGYTF
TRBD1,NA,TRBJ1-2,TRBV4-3,TGCGCCAGCAGCCCCATCCGACAGGGGTTTGTCTATGGCTACACCTTC,CASSPIRQGFVYGYTF
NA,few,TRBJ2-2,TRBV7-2,TGTGCCAGCAGCTTACGGTTGGGGCGGAACACCGGGGAGCTGTTTTTT,CASSLRLGRNTGELFF
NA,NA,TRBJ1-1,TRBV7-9,TGTGCCAGCAGCCCCGTATTTGGGGTTGAAGCTTTCTTT,CASSPVFGVEAFF
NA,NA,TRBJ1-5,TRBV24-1,TGTGCCACCAGTGCTCTACCCGGCGGACAGCCCCAGCATTTT,CATSALPGGQPQHF
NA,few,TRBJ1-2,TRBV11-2,TGTGCCAGCCGGATCGGTCTCGGGGTCGGCCCTAACTATGGCTACACCTTC,CASRIGLGVGPNYGYTF
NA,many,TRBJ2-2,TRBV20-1,TGCAGTGCTAGGGTCCCCGGGTCCACCGGGGAGCTGTTTTTT,CSARVPGSTGELFF
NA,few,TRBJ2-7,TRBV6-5,TGTGCCAGCAGTTACGGAGGTAGCGAGCAGTACTTC,CASSYGGSEQYF
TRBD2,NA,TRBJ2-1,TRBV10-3,TGTGCCATCAGGACGGGACTAGCGGTCGATAATGAGCAGTTCTTC,CAIRTGLAVDNEQFF
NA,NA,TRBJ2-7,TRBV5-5,TGTGCCAGCAGGTGGGGGACGGGCTACGAGCAGTACTTC,CASRWGTGYEQYF
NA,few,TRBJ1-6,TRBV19,TGTGCCAGTAGTATGGTGGCGCGGTCACCCCTCCACTTT,CASSMVARSPLHF
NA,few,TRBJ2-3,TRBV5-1,TGCGCCAGCAGGGAGGGACAGAACACAGATACGCAGTATTTT,CASREGQNTDTQYF
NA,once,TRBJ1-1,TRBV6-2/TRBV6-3,TGCCACCCGCACCCTCCGGGGCGGGATAAAGCTTTCTTT,CHPHPPGRDKAFF
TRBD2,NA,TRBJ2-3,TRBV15,TGTGCCACCAGCATCCCCTTGGGGCAGAGCGGGGGAACAGATACGCAGTATTTT,CATSIPLGQSGGTDTQYF
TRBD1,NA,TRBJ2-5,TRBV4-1,TGCGCCAGCAGCCAAGATCTTTTGGGCCGGGACAGGGAAGAGACCCAGTACTTC,CASSQDLLGRDREETQYF
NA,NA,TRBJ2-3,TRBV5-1,TGCGCCAGCAGCTGGGTGGGACTTAGCTCAGATACGCAGTATTTT,CASSWVGLSSDTQYF
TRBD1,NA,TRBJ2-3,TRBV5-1,TGCGCCAGCAGCCACCCGACAGGGCCAGATACGCAGTATTTT,CASSHPTGPDTQYF
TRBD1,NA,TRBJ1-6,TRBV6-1,TGTGCCAGCAGGGGGACAGGAATGTATTCACCCCTCCACTTT,CASRGTGMYSPLHF
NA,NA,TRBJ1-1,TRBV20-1,TGCAGTGCCCCCGACGGACAGTACACTGAAGCTTTCTTT,CSAPDGQYTEAFF
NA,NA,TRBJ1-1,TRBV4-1,TGCGCCAGCAGCGAAACCCCGGTTCCAGAACCGAACACTGAAGCTTTCTTT,CASSETPVPEPNTEAFF
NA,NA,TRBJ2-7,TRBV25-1,TGTGCCAGCAGTGAATGGGGAGTGCAGTACTTC,CASSEWGVQYF
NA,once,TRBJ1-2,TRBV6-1,TGTGCCAGCAGTACCCCTGCAGGCAACTATGGCTACACCTTC,CASSTPAGNYGYTF
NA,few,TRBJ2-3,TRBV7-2,TGTGCCAGCAGCCCGAGGGCCAGCAACACAGATACGCAGTATTTT,CASSPRASNTDTQYF
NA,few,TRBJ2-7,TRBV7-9,TGTGCCAGCAGCTACCGGGACGCGCCCTACGAGCAGTACTTC,CASSYRDAPYEQYF
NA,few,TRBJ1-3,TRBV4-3,TGCGCCAGCAGCCAAGATTGGTCTGGAAACACCATATATTTT,CASSQDWSGNTIYF